Listed below are T cell receptor beta chains from one sample, sequenced in a study of blood T cell repertoires in COVID-19. Data came from immunoSEQ multiplex PCR; TCRdb stores just in-frame clones and leaves some out. Of 180,000 or so clones listed, 83% are singletons. The sample was PBMCs or T cells enriched from blood (not recorded which). These receptors all stem from a woman in her 50s in a cohort exposed to, infected with or recovered from COVID-19 (not recorded which). Each CDR3 is given with its conserved first and last residue. The order of the fields is V gene, CDR3 protein.

TRBV5-1	CASGSRDSSLDEQYF
TRBV28	CASSLNPGQGNQPQHF
TRBV2	CASGGQDKSATNEKLFF
TRBV5-4	CASSLAVEGAYNEQFF
TRBV11-2	CASSLGLAGVGGELFF
TRBV5-8	CASSSEFLSTEAFF
TRBV7-2	CASSLRQGAWSNYGYTF
TRBV7-2	CASSQGIVRTDTQYF
TRBV15	CATSIAQEYEQYF
TRBV5-6	CASSEGLAGNEQFF
TRBV5-1	CASSSTGDNSPLHF
TRBV3-1/TRBV3-2	CASSQVIGGQKNTGELFF
TRBV11-2	CASSADQGYNEQFF
TRBV7-2	CASSLTSGGALETQYF
TRBV5-1	CASSLYFTYEQYF
TRBV7-3	CASSLGQGATEAFF
TRBV13	CASQKGRTYNEQFF
TRBV6-5	CASWDSYGEQYF
TRBV9	CASSQHTGGNGELFF
TRBV25-1	CASSENRGRHYGYTF
TRBV19	CASSSGAGMNTEAFF
TRBV4-1	CASSQDLTFGEQFF
TRBV6-2/TRBV6-3	CASSRGQGTDTQYF
TRBV7-9	CASSLGASGRPSNTGELFF
TRBV11-2	CASTKGQALYNSPLHF
TRBV18	CASSLGRRSSYEQYF
TRBV4-1	CASSHPKGGTEAFF
TRBV3-1/TRBV3-2	CASSPRGSQETQYF
TRBV19	CASSINPGSSGANVLTF
TRBV28	CASSGTGGTDTQYF
TRBV27	CASSTNPGETQYF
TRBV28	CASGAGNEKLFF
TRBV5-6	CASSLTGAYEQYF
TRBV4-1	CASSQEPTGTGYRETQYF
TRBV7-3	CASSSTRTSKIHEQFF
TRBV4-1	CASSQESGDYGYTF
TRBV18	CASSPSTLQGKGTIYF
TRBV18	CASSPTEQNEQYF
TRBV27	CASRRTGNNQPQHF
TRBV2	CASSDGQGGGGRKYEQYF
TRBV28	CASSLEGTNSPLHF
TRBV7-2	CASTPGAGAYQETQYF
TRBV7-2	CASSLVAGGDTEAFF